This T cell receptor beta chain was obtained from a study of Graves' ophthalmopathy and Graves' hyperthyroidism. Trimming left V 3 bases short and J 5 bases short, with 13 bases between. This CDR3 has 14 residues. Pregnant or lactating patients and those with other autoimmune diseases or uncontrolled infections were excluded. The TCR beta CDR3 regions underwent amplification from RNA transcripts. The authors performed first-round RT-PCR with HTBI primers and then a second-round multiplex PCR. MiXCR, run by TCRdb on the multiplex PCR reads, gives a single entry per CDR3 protein. This sample has about 1.2 million distinct CDR3 sequences, with 35% to 45% found just once.

The genes are TRBV12-3 or TRBV12-4 and TRBJ1-1; tentative D call: TRBD1 (5 bases). The specimen sequenced was peripheral blood or thyroid tissue (not recorded which). This TCR was sampled from an adult man with Graves' hyperthyroidism. The CDR3 reads CASSLAGWTTEAFF. In nucleotides, the CDR3 is TGTGCCAGCAGTTTGGCAGGGTGGACGACTGAAGCTTTCTTT.